The clone carrying this TCR beta chain was seen a few times. The CDR3 has 15 residues. Germline V gives CDR1 WNHNN, CDR2 SYGVQD (reference sequence). V lost 0 bases to trimming and J lost 7 bases; unmatched junction nucleotides: 5. The entry originates in a study of cytomegalovirus exposure and HLA in healthy donors. In the PCR, 60 Vbeta and 13 Jbeta primers were used. Measured with immunoSEQ multiplex PCR; TCRdb has only the in-frame clones, and not every one. The table shows some 130,000 clones, with about 80% occurring only once. The sample consisted of PBMCs. This chain links TRBV10-1 with TRBJ1-4, with 7 bases fitting TRBD1. The source is a man in his thirties or forties in good health and CMV-seronegative. The CDR3 DNA sequence: TGCGCCAGCAGTGAGTCAGGGGGCAACGGTGAAAAACTGTTTTTT. Protein sequence: CASSESGGNGEKLFF.